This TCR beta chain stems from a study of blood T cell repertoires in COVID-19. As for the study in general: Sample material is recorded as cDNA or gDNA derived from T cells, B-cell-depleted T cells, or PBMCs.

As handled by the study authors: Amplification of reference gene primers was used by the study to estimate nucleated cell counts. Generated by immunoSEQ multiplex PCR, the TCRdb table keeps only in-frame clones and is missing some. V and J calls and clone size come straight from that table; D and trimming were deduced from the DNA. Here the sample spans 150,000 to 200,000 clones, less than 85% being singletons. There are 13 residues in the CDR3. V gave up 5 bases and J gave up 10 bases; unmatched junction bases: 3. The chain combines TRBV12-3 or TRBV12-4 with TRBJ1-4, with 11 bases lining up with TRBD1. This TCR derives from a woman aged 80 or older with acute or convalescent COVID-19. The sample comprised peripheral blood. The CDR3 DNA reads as TGTGCCAGCAGTCGGACAGGGGGCGGAAAACTGTTTTTT. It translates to CASSRTGGGKLFF.